Following are 25 T cell receptor beta chains from one sample sequenced in a study of technical replicates of blood from several donors. Data came from immunoSEQ multiplex PCR; TCRdb stores just in-frame clones and leaves some out. The repertoire has under 80,000 clones, around 90% of them found once; the top ten carry approximately 0.4%. The sequenced sample consisted of T cells isolated from PBMCs. The receptors here all came from a human donor in good health. Some clones in this sample may be carry-over from other donors' samples.

The V and J genes are TRBV30 and TRBJ2-7; 7 bases align to TRBD1. Germline assignment: CDR1 GTSNPN and CDR2 SVGIG (reference sequence). V dropped 0 bases and J dropped 2; count of bases not matched to a gene: 7. The CDR3 covers 15 residues. CDR3 residues: CAWSVRQGRAYEQYF. CDR3 nucleotides: TGTGCCTGGAGTGTAAGACAGGGTAGGGCCTACGAGCAGTACTTC.

J is TRBJ2-6 and V is TRBV27; D ambiguous. CDR3 length: 17 residues. V was trimmed by 3 bases and J by 2 bases, leaving 14 bases between them. Germline CDR1 reads MNHEY; CDR2 reads SMNVEV (reference sequence). The CDR3 reads CASSLSPLVTGANVLTF. As DNA, the CDR3 is TGTGCCAGCAGTTTGTCGCCCTTAGTGACTGGGGCCAACGTCCTGACTTTC.

The V gene is TRBV9, the J gene TRBJ2-7, with 8 bases fitting TRBD1. Trimming cost V 4 bases and J 1 base; bases outside gene matches: 4. This CDR3 contains 14 residues. The germline V gene encodes CDR1 SGDLS and CDR2 YYNGEE. CDR3 residues: CASSPRQGSYEQYF. CDR3 coding DNA: TGTGCCAGCAGCCCACGACAGGGGTCCTACGAGCAGTACTTC.

V usage is TRBV7-2 and J usage is TRBJ2-1; D not certain. Germline CDR1 reads SGHTA; CDR2 reads FQGNSA. V was cut by 5 bases and J by 13 bases, with 6 bases left in between. The CDR3 is made up of 9 amino acids. The CDR3 reads CASSPVQFF. The CDR3 coding sequence is TGTGCCAGCAGCCCCGTCCAGTTCTTC.

This clone occurred once. V gene TRBV9 combines with J gene TRBJ2-1; 9 bases line up with TRBD2. J lost 0 bases, V lost 0 bases, and 7 bases had no gene match. The CDR3 covers 18 residues. From germline, CDR1 is SGDLS and CDR2 YYNGEE. The CDR3 DNA reads TGTGCCAGCAGCGTAGGGCTAGCGGGGCGCAGCTCCTACAATGAGCAGTTCTTC. Translation: CASSVGLAGRSSYNEQFF. Full variable domain (outside the CDR3, taken from reference TRBV9 and TRBJ2-1): DSGVTQTPKHLITATGQRVTLRCSPRSGDLSVYWYQQSLDQGLQFLIQYYNGEERAKGNILERFSAQQFPDLHSELNLSSLELGDSALYFCASSVGLAGRSSYNEQFFGPGTRLTVL.

The chain uses TRBV30 and TRBJ2-1; 10 bases line up with TRBD2. The V and J ends lost 5 bases and 3 bases, in that order; junction bases with no gene match: 1. The CDR3 totals 13 residues. The germline gives CDR1 GTSNPN, CDR2 SVGIG (reference sequence). In DNA form, the CDR3 reads TGTGCCTGGGCTAGCGGGAGCTACAATGAGCAGTTCTTC. As protein: CAWASGSYNEQFF.

The rearrangement links TRBV4-1 to TRBJ2-3; 8 positions agree with TRBD2. V shed 2 bases and J 4 bases; nucleotides not matched to a gene: 2. This CDR3 region has 14 residues. Germline CDR1 and CDR2: MGHRA and YSYEKL. The CDR3 coding sequence is TGCGCCAGCAGCCAACCGGGACTAGCAGATACGCAGTATTTT. It specifies CASSQPGLADTQYF.

This clone was detected only once. V and J are TRBV29-1 and TRBJ2-2; TRBD1 matches 8 bases. V was pared by 7 bases and J by 8 bases, with 6 bases of the junction left unmatched. Germline assignment: CDR1 SQVTM and CDR2 ANQGSEA. This CDR3 region has 12 residues. The CDR3 protein is CSAKRDRGELFF. CDR3 DNA: TGCAGCGCAAAAAGGGACAGGGGGGAGCTGTTTTTT.

This chain uses TRBV5-1 with TRBJ2-2, with a tentative D call TRBD2 (6 bases). Germline V gene sequence: CDR1 SGHRS, CDR2 YFSETQ. The V gene lost 0 bases and the J gene lost 5 bases, with 11 bases spanning the gap. The CDR3 loop spans 15 amino acids. Written as DNA, the CDR3 is TGCGCCAGCAGCTTGGACGGGAGTGGTACCGGGGAGCTGTTTTTT. Its protein product is CASSLDGSGTGELFF.

The rearrangement uses TRBV5-4 and TRBJ2-1; D is perhaps TRBD1 (5 bases). Between the trimmed V and J ends, which lost 0 bases and 4 bases, there was a span of 11 bases. The length of the CDR3 is 15 residues. Germline V gene data show CDR1 as SGHNT and CDR2 as YYREEE (reference sequence). CDR3: CASSLETAFYNEQFF. CDR3 sequence (DNA): TGTGCCAGCAGCTTGGAGACAGCCTTTTACAATGAGCAGTTCTTC.

The CDR3 region is CASSIGPGSSYEQYF. The CDR3 bases are TGTGCCAGTAGTATAGGGCCAGGTAGCTCCTACGAGCAGTACTTC. This chain links TRBV19 with TRBJ2-7; D uncertain. CDR3 length equals 15 residues. V lost 1 base and J 0 bases, leaving 10 bases between the germline ends. Germline CDR1 and CDR2: LNHDA and SQIVND (reference sequence).

This chain joins TRBV5-1 and TRBJ2-7, with D tentatively TRBD1 (6 bases). The CDR3 runs 14 residues. Trimming pared 4 bases from V and 7 bases from J, leaving 18 bases between. Per the germline V gene, CDR1 is SGHRS and CDR2 is YFSETQ. The DNA for the CDR3 is TGCGCCAGCAGCCCCGCCTCTACAGGGAGAGAGCAGTACTTC. Translated, it gives CASSPASTGREQYF.

This clone was seen once. The V call is TRBV28, the J call TRBJ2-3, with D unresolved. Germline V gene lookup returns CDR1 MDHEN and CDR2 SYDVKM. V dropped 6 bases and J dropped 6 bases, with 10 bases sitting between them. The CDR3 length is 12 residues. The CDR3 loop reads CASRETRDTQYF. For the CDR3, the DNA is TGTGCCAGCAGGGAGACGCGCGATACGCAGTATTTT.

CDR3 loop: CASSESAGWDETQYF. The CDR3 nucleotides read TGTGCCAGCAGTGAATCGGCGGGGTGGGATGAGACCCAGTACTTC. This sequence joins TRBV25-1 and TRBJ2-5; D possibly corresponds to TRBD2 (6 bases). Germline V gene data show CDR1 as MGHDK and CDR2 as SYGVNS. With 1 base removed from V and 5 bases from J, the gap between germline ends came to 14 bases. The CDR3 totals 15 residues.

The chain recombines TRBV10-2 with TRBJ1-2; D might be TRBD1 (6 bases). This CDR3 has 13 residues. Germline-derived CDR1 and CDR2 are WSHSY and SAAADI. The V end lost 2 bases, the J end lost 4 bases, and 8 bases lay between the germline ends. For the CDR3, the DNA is TGCGCCAGCAGTGAGGGACAGTCCTATGGCTACACCTTC. Translating it yields CASSEGQSYGYTF.

The chain carries TRBV11-3 and TRBJ2-7; 13 bases fit TRBD2. The ends lost 5 bases at V and 7 bases at J; junction bases unmatched: 8. This CDR3 contains 15 residues. CDR1 is SGHNT, CDR2 YENEEA, per germline. The CDR3 region has the DNA TGTGCCAGCAGCGAGAGACTAGCGGGAGGAGAAGAGCAGTACTTC. This encodes CASSERLAGGEEQYF.

The V call is TRBV4-1, the J call TRBJ2-3; 10 bases agree with TRBD2. The CDR3 is made up of 18 amino acids. V shed 4 bases, J shed 6 bases, and the junction held 16 bases outside the gene matches. CDR1 and CDR2 (germline): MGHRA, YSYEKL. The CDR3 bases are TGCGCCAGCAGCCCGATACTAGCGGGAACCGGGTTGGTCGATACGCAGTATTTT. Its translation: CASSPILAGTGLVDTQYF.

This rearrangement joins TRBV25-1 to TRBJ1-1; D ambiguous. CDR1 and CDR2 (germline): MGHDK, SYGVNS. Trimming pared 3 bases from V and 0 bases from J, leaving 17 bases between. The CDR3 totals 17 residues. CDR3 residues: CASSDGGGRALNTEAFF. CDR3 sequence (DNA): TGTGCCAGCAGTGACGGAGGCGGGAGAGCACTGAACACTGAAGCTTTCTTT.

V usage is TRBV28 and J usage is TRBJ2-5, with 9 bases identical to TRBD1. Germline V gene sequence: CDR1 MDHEN, CDR2 SYDVKM. Trimming removed 3 bases from V and 4 bases from J; junction bases left unmatched: 6. The CDR3 totals 15 residues. CDR3 residues: CASSLRQGVRETQYF. The CDR3 DNA follows: TGTGCCAGCAGTTTGAGACAGGGGGTAAGAGAGACCCAGTACTTC.

The genes are TRBV7-9 and TRBJ1-2; the D is unclear. Per the germline V gene, CDR1 is SEHNR and CDR2 is FQNEAQ (reference sequence). Trimming took off 1 base at V and 4 bases at J, with 13 bases between the two ends. This CDR3 is 15 amino acids long. In DNA, the CDR3 is TGTGCCAGCAGCTTAGGGTCGGTGGACTCCTATGGCTACACCTTC. It codes for CASSLGSVDSYGYTF.

This chain joins TRBV10-1 and TRBJ2-2; D gene unclear. Germline CDR1 is WNHNN and CDR2 is SYGVQD (reference sequence). The CDR3 is 15 residues long. Trimming removed 1 base from V and 4 bases from J, with 10 bases in between. CDR3 region: CASSEFVGFTGELFF. The CDR3 bases are TGCGCCAGCAGTGAGTTCGTCGGGTTCACCGGGGAGCTGTTTTTT.

This rearrangement joins TRBV6-5 to TRBJ1-1, with D possibly matching TRBD1 (5 bases). With 11 bases removed from V and 7 bases from J, the gap between germline ends came to 20 bases. This CDR3 spans 13 amino acids. Germline loops: CDR1 MNHEY, CDR2 SVGAGI. Written as DNA, the CDR3 is TGTGCCGTCTTTAAGGGGAACTCAGTTGAAGCTTTCTTT. It encodes CAVFKGNSVEAFF.

J is TRBJ1-1 and V is TRBV7-9, with D tentatively TRBD1 (6 bases). This CDR3 is built from 13 residues. Germline loops: CDR1 SEHNR, CDR2 FQNEAQ (reference sequence). The germline V and J ends were trimmed by 5 bases and 1 base, with 8 bases remaining between them. CDR3 region: CASSEQGNTEAFF. CDR3 sequence (DNA): TGTGCCAGCAGCGAACAGGGGAACACTGAAGCTTTCTTT.

The J gene is TRBJ1-4, the V gene TRBV27; no definite D call. V dropped 5 bases and J dropped 3 bases, with 10 bases sitting between them. Germline-derived CDR1 and CDR2 are MNHEY and SMNVEV (reference sequence). CDR3 length equals 14 residues. The CDR3 bases are TGTGCCAGCAGTGGAGGGCTAGCTAATGAAAAACTGTTTTTT. Protein sequence: CASSGGLANEKLFF.

The chain has TRBV25-1 and TRBJ1-2, with 8 bases matching TRBD1. The germline V gene has CDR1 MGHDK and CDR2 SYGVNS. The CDR3 sequence is 13 residues long. V gave up 4 bases and J gave up 7 bases; unmatched junction bases: 5. In DNA form, the CDR3 reads TGTGCCAGCAGTGGGACAGGGAATCGTGGCTACACCTTC. Amino acids: CASSGTGNRGYTF.